These T cell receptor beta chains were read from a single sample in a study of blood T cell repertoires in COVID-19. Assay: immunoSEQ multiplex PCR; the TCRdb copy retains only in-frame clones and omits some. The table records approximately 200,000 clones, 88% of them present only once. The sample was peripheral blood. The origin of the receptors is a man between 18 and 29 years old with active or convalescent COVID-19. Both conserved end residues are part of each CDR3. Fields, in order: clone size, J gene, D gene, V gene, CDR3 protein, CDR3 DNA. D genes are given only for firm matches. For some rows the clone size is stated as once, few or many, or as a class when expanded; others skip it.

-,TRBJ2-7,-,TRBV11-2,CASSLVVGTPAVYEQYF,TGTGCCAGCAGCTTAGTAGTCGGGACTCCGGCGGTCTACGAGCAGTACTTC
-,TRBJ1-2,-,TRBV27,CASSPRQALNNYGYTF,TGTGCCAGCAGTCCCCGACAGGCTCTAAATAACTATGGCTACACCTTC
few,TRBJ1-1,TRBD1,TRBV9,CASSRQGDGYTEAFF,TGTGCCAGCAGCCGCCAGGGGGATGGGTACACTGAAGCTTTCTTT
few,TRBJ2-1,TRBD2,TRBV5-1,CASSLEVAGVAYNEQFF,TGCGCCAGCAGCTTGGAGGTAGCGGGAGTGGCCTACAATGAGCAGTTCTTC
once,TRBJ1-1,TRBD1,TRBV7-3,CASSPGQLNTEAFF,TGTGCCAGCAGCCCGGGACAGCTGAACACTGAAGCTTTCTTT
-,TRBJ2-7,-,TRBV27,CASSFDRDYEQYF,TGTGCCAGCAGTTTTGACAGAGACTACGAGCAGTACTTC
-,TRBJ2-7,TRBD1,TRBV18,CASSPSGQANYEQYF,TGTGCCAGCTCACCGTCAGGACAGGCCAACTACGAGCAGTACTTC
-,TRBJ1-1,TRBD1,TRBV3-1/TRBV3-2,CASSQDTGALGAFF,TGTGCCAGCAGCCAAGATACAGGGGCGTTAGGGGCTTTCTTT
many,TRBJ2-2,TRBD2,TRBV6-2/TRBV6-3,CASSYSRLAGEVGELFF,TGTGCCAGCAGTTACTCGCGGCTAGCGGGAGAGGTCGGGGAGCTGTTTTTT
-,TRBJ2-7,-,TRBV30,CAWRDLTSGTLGSYEQYF,TGTGCCTGGAGGGATCTTACGTCCGGGACACTGGGATCCTACGAGCAGTACTTC
-,TRBJ1-6,-,TRBV28,CASSSRGEGSPLHF,TGTGCCAGCAGTTCCAGGGGCGAGGGTTCACCCCTCCACTTT
-,TRBJ2-7,-,TRBV25-1,CASIEDGGYEQYF,TGTGCCAGCATTGAGGACGGAGGATACGAGCAGTACTTC
-,TRBJ1-2,-,TRBV6-5,CASSPGLGFYTF,TGTGCCAGCAGTCCGGGACTCGGATTTTACACCTTC
-,TRBJ1-5,TRBD1,TRBV19,CASSLTNRGSNQPQHF,TGTGCCAGTAGTTTGACAAACAGGGGAAGCAATCAGCCCCAGCATTTT
-,TRBJ1-1,-,TRBV4-1,CASSQERFSTEAFF,TGCGCCAGCAGCCAAGAACGGTTCTCCACTGAAGCTTTCTTT
-,TRBJ2-2,-,TRBV4-1,CASKHIPGELFF,TGCGCCAGTAAACACATCCCCGGGGAGCTGTTTTTT
-,TRBJ1-1,-,TRBV10-1,CATGPGGGTEAFF,TGCGCCACCGGTCCTGGGGGGGGCACTGAAGCTTTCTTT
-,TRBJ1-4,TRBD1,TRBV5-1,CASTTGGVNEKLFF,TGCGCCAGCACTACAGGGGGAGTAAATGAAAAACTGTTTTTT
-,TRBJ1-1,-,TRBV29-1,CSTRTAYTEAFF,TGCAGCACCAGGACAGCCTACACTGAAGCTTTCTTT
-,TRBJ2-5,-,TRBV19,CASSRIRASDQETQYF,TGTGCCAGTAGTCGGATCAGGGCCTCAGACCAAGAGACCCAGTACTTC
-,TRBJ1-2,TRBD1,TRBV2,CASSEVGQGATNYGYTF,TGTGCCAGCAGTGAAGTAGGACAGGGGGCTACTAACTATGGCTACACCTTC
-,TRBJ2-7,TRBD1,TRBV19,CASSTLQGEQYF,TGTGCCAGTAGTACACTACAGGGGGAGCAGTACTTC
few,TRBJ2-7,-,TRBV10-3,CAISEGDYEQYF,TGTGCCATCAGTGAAGGGGACTACGAGCAGTACTTC
-,TRBJ2-5,TRBD2,TRBV7-8,CASSLGSSGRQETQYF,TGTGCCAGCAGCTTAGGGTCTAGCGGGAGGCAAGAGACCCAGTACTTC